The TCR beta chain under discussion was sequenced for a study of early T cells in non-severe SARS-CoV-2 infection. Looking at the study overall: Unpaired chains resulted from sequencing bulk RNA of unsorted whole blood. Findings and limits, study-wide: Matching with VDJdb favored anti-spike CD8 responses (missing private and CD4 specificities).

The CDR3 length is 15 residues. CDR1 is SQVTM and CDR2 is ANQGSEA in the germline V gene. Trimming stripped 6 bases from V and 0 bases from J, with 15 bases between. As part of library construction, unique molecular identifiers were attached to individual cDNA molecules. TCRdb reprocessed the 5' RACE reads via MiXCR and lists one record per CDR3 protein. The sample holds tens of thousands of distinct CDR3 sequences; 13% to 15% are singletons and the top ten take 9.5% to 12%. This clonotype occurred a few times. Its matching antigen is unknown. The receptor was derived from an adult who was a healthcare worker with PCR-confirmed SARS-CoV-2 infection or an uninfected control (not recorded which). The sequenced sample was whole blood. The chain recombines TRBV29-1 with TRBJ2-1; TRBD1 might be the D (6 bases). The CDR3 DNA is TGCAGCGTCCTCGGTGACAGGAGCTCCTACAATGAGCAGTTCTTC. Protein product: CSVLGDRSSYNEQFF.